This record covers a single TCR beta chain. This entry belongs to a study of blood T cell repertoires in COVID-19. Overall study context: The study drew acute and convalescent COVID-19 samples from the United States, Italy and Spain. PBMCs, B-cell-depleted T cells, or T cells provided the cDNA or gDNA that made up the material.

Participants' reported clinical history set cohort assignment. Produced via immunoSEQ multiplex PCR; TCRdb's table is partial and in-frame only. The data hold about 280,000 clones, with 85% observed a single time. Sequencing was carried out using PBMCs or T cells enriched from blood (not recorded which). The receptor was isolated from a woman between 50 and 59 years old who had recovered from COVID-19.

The CDR3 bases are TGCGCCAGCAGCCAAGGCCCCCCGGTTGCTGGAAACACCATATATTTT. Translating gives CASSQGPPVAGNTIYF. The genes are TRBV4-1 and TRBJ1-3; D unclear. V lost 1 base and J lost 2, with 12 bases in between. The germline gives CDR1 MGHRA, CDR2 YSYEKL. The CDR3 runs 16 residues.